This T cell receptor (beta chain) was documented in a study of shared clonotypes between healthy human individuals. Naive CD8 populations comprised CD45RO-negative cells positively selected for CCR7, excluding terminally differentiated effector memory CD45RA+ cells. V was pared by 0 bases and J by 5 bases, with 11 bases of the junction left unmatched. This CDR3 region has 17 residues. CDR1 and CDR2 from the germline V gene are SEHNR and FQNEAQ (reference sequence). Using immunoSEQ multiplex PCR, the repertoire was profiled, and TCRdb retains in-frame clones only, with some absent. Of about 1.9 million clones detected, around 95% appear once; the ten largest clones hold about 1.7%.

The chain joins TRBV7-9 to TRBJ2-5; TRBD1 matches at 8 bases. The receptor was isolated from a young man in good health. Some clones in this sample may be carry-over from other donors' samples. Source material: naive CD8+ T cells from PBMCs. CDR3 sequence (DNA): TGTGCCAGCAGCTTAGCGGGACAGGATGCAATCCACGAGACCCAGTACTTC. This codes for CASSLAGQDAIHETQYF.